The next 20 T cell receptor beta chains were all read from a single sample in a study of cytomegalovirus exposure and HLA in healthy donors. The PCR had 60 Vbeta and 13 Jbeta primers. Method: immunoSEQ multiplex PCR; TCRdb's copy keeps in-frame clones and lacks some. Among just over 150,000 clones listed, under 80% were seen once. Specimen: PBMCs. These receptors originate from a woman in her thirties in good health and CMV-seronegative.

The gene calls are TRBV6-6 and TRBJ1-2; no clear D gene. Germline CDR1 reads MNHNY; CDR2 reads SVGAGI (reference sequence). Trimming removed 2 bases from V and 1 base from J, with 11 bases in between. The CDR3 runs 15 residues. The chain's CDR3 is CASSYVQPDNYGYTF. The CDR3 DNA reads TGTGCCAGCAGTTACGTTCAACCAGATAACTATGGCTACACCTTC.

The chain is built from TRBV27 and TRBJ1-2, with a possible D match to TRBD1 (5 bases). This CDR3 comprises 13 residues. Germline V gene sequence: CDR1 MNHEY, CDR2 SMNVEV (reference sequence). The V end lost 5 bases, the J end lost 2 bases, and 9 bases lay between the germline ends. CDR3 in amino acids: CASSIDSNYGYTF. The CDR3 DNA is TGTGCCAGCAGTATCGACAGCAACTATGGCTACACCTTC.

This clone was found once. CDR3 region: CASSLMTQRIDTQYF. The CDR3 bases are TGTGCCAGCAGTTTGATGACACAAAGGATAGATACGCAGTATTTT. This chain joins TRBV27 and TRBJ2-3; D ambiguous. The CDR3 has 15 amino acids. V dropped 3 bases and J dropped 5 bases, with 15 bases sitting between them. Germline CDR1 MNHEY, CDR2 SMNVEV (reference sequence).

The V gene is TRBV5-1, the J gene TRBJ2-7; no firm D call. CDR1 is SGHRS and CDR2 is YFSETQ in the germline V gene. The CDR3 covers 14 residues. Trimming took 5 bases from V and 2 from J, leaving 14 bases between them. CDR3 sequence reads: CASRRGTTPYEQYF. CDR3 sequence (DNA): TGCGCCAGCAGGCGAGGCACCACCCCCTACGAGCAGTACTTC.

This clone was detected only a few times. CDR3 loop: CASSGEGRGSNEQYF. The CDR3 DNA sequence: TGTGCCAGCAGCGGGGAGGGCAGGGGATCCAACGAGCAGTACTTC. The chain combines TRBV9 with TRBJ2-7; D might be TRBD2 (7 bases). V lost 3 bases to trimming and J lost 5 bases, with 18 bases between them. The CDR3 length is 15 residues. Germline CDR1 is SGDLS and CDR2 is YYNGEE.

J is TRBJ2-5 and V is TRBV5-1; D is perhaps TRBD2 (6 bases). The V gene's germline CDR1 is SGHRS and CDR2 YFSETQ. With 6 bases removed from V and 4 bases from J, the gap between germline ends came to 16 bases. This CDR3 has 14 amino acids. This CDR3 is CASNPDGGGETQYF. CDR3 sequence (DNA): TGCGCCAGCAACCCGGACGGGGGTGGAGAGACCCAGTACTTC.

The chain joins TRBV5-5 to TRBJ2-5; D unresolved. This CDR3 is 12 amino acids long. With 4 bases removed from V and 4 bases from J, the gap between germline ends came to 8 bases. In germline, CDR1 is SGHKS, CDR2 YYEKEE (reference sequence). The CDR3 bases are TGTGCCAGCAGCCGCAACGGAGAGACCCAGTACTTC. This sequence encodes CASSRNGETQYF.

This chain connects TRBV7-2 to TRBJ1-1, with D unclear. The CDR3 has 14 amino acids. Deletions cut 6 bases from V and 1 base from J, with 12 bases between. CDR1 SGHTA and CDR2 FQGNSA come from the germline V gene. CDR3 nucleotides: TGTGCCAGCAGTTTTCTACGGGGGAACACTGAAGCTTTCTTT. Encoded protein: CASSFLRGNTEAFF.

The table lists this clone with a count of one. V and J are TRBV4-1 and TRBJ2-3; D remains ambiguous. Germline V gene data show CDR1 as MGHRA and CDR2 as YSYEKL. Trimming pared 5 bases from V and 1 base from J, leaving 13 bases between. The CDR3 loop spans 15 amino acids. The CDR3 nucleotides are TGCGCCAGCAGCTTTTCTAGTGCCGGCACAGATACGCAGTATTTT. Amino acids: CASSFSSAGTDTQYF.

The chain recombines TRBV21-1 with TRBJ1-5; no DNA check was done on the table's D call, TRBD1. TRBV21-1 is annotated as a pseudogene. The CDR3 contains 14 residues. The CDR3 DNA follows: TGTGCCAGCAGCAAGGACAGGGTCAGTCAGCCCCAGCATTTT. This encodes CASSKDRVSQPQHF.

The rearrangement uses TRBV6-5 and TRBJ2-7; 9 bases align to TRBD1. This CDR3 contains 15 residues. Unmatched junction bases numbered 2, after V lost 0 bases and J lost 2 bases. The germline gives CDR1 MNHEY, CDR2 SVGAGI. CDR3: CASSYSGTGTYEQYF. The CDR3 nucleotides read TGTGCCAGCAGTTACTCGGGGACAGGGACCTACGAGCAGTACTTC.

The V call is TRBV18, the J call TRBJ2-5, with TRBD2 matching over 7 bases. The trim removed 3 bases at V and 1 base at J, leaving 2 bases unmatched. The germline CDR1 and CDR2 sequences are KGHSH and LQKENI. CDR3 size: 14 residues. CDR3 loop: CASSPPSGQETQYF. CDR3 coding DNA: TGTGCCAGCTCACCCCCTAGCGGCCAAGAGACCCAGTACTTC.

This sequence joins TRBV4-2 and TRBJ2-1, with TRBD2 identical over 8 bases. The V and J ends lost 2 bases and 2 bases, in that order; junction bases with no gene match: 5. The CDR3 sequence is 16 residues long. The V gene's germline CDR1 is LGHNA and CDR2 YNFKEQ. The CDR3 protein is CASSQQTGGPYNEQFF. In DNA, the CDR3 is TGTGCCAGCAGCCAACAAACGGGGGGGCCCTACAATGAGCAGTTCTTC.

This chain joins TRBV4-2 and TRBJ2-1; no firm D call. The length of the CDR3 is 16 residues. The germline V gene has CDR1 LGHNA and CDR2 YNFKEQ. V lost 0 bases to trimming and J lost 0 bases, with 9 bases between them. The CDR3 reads CASSQESSSSYNEQFF. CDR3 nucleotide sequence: TGTGCCAGCAGCCAAGAAAGCTCGAGCTCCTACAATGAGCAGTTCTTC.

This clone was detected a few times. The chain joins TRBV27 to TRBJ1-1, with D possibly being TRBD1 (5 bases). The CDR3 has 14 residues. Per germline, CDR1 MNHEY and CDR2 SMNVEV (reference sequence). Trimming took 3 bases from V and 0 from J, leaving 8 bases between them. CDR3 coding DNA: TGTGCCAGCAGTTTTGGGGGGATGAACACTGAAGCTTTCTTT. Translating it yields CASSFGGMNTEAFF.

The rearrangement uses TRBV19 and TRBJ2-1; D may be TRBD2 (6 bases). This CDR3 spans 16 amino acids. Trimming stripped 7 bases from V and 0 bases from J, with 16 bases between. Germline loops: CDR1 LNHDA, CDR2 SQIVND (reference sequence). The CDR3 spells CASTDRRVSSYNEQFF. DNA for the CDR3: TGTGCCAGTACGGACCGGAGGGTGAGCTCCTACAATGAGCAGTTCTTC.

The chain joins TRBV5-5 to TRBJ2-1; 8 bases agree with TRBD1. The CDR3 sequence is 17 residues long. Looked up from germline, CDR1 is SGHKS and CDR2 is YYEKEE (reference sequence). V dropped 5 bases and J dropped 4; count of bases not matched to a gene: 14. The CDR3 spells CASRHNTGTGLYNEQFF. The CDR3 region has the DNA TGTGCCAGCAGACACAATACCGGGACAGGTCTTTACAATGAGCAGTTCTTC.

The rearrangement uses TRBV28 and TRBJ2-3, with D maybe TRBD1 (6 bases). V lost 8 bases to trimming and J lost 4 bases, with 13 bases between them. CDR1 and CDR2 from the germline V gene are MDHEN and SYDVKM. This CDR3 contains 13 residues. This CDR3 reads CASLARGPDTQYF. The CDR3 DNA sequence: TGTGCCAGCCTCGCCAGGGGACCAGATACGCAGTATTTT. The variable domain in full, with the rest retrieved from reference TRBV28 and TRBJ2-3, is DVKVTQSSRYLVKRTGEKVFLECVQDMDHENMFWYRQDPGLGLRLIYFSYDVKMKEKGDIPEGYSVSREKKERFSLILESASTNQTSMYLCASLARGPDTQYFGPGTRLTVL.

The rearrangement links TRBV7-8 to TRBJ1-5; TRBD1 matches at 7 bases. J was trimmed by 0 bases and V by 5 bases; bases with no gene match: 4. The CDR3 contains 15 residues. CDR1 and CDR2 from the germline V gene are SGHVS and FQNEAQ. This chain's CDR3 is CASSAGTASNQPQHF. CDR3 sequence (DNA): TGTGCCAGCAGCGCTGGGACAGCTAGCAATCAGCCCCAGCATTTT.

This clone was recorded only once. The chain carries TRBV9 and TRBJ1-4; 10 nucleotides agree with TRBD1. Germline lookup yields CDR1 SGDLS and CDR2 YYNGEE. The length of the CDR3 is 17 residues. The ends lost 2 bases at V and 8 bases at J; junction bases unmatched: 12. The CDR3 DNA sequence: TGTGCCAGCAGCGTGGCCTCACCCGGGACAGGGGTGGAAAAACTGTTTTTT. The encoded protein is CASSVASPGTGVEKLFF. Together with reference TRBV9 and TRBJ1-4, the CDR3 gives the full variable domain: DSGVTQTPKHLITATGQRVTLRCSPRSGDLSVYWYQQSLDQGLQFLIQYYNGEERAKGNILERFSAQQFPDLHSELNLSSLELGDSALYFCASSVASPGTGVEKLFFGSGTQLSVL.